Each of the 31 T cell receptor beta chains below was sequenced from the same sample in a study of blood T cell repertoires in COVID-19. The assay was immunoSEQ multiplex PCR, and TCRdb's table has in-frame clones only and misses some. The data show 200,000 to 250,000 clones, 84% seen once. Sample: peripheral blood. Source of these receptors: a woman older than 75 with COVID-19, enrolled during active disease.

This chain joins TRBV2 and TRBJ2-5; tentatively, D is TRBD1 (6 bases). V shed 3 bases and J shed 1 base, with 12 bases lying between them. The germline V gene encodes CDR1 SNHLY and CDR2 FYNNEI. This CDR3 is built from 15 residues. CDR3 in amino acids: CASSDRGQPQETQYF. The CDR3 region has the DNA TGTGCCAGCAGTGACCGGGGACAACCCCAAGAGACCCAGTACTTC.

This chain uses TRBV11-2 with TRBJ2-2, with D possibly TRBD2 on 6 matching bases. Trimming left V 3 bases short and J 6 bases short, with 11 bases between. This CDR3 region has 14 residues. Germline V lookup: CDR1 SGHAT, CDR2 FQNNGV. The CDR3 loop reads CASSLAGSAGELFF. The DNA of the CDR3 is TGTGCCAGCAGCTTGGCGGGATCTGCCGGGGAGCTGTTTTTT.

The J gene is TRBJ1-5, the V gene TRBV25-1; TRBD1 matches at 7 bases. CDR3 size: 12 residues. Unmatched junction bases numbered 4, after V lost 8 bases and J lost 6 bases. CDR1 and CDR2 (germline): MGHDK, SYGVNS. CDR3 amino acids: CASRGQFQPQHF. The CDR3 DNA reads TGTGCCAGCCGGGGACAGTTTCAGCCCCAGCATTTT.

This clone was found a few times. The chain combines TRBV5-1 with TRBJ1-1; weak D call: TRBD1 (5 bases). V lost 5 bases, J lost 5 bases, and 19 bases lay in between. The CDR3 totals 15 residues. In germline, CDR1 is SGHRS, CDR2 YFSETQ. CDR3 residues: CASSYAGNLGTEAFF. The CDR3 DNA sequence: TGCGCCAGCAGTTATGCAGGGAATTTGGGAACTGAAGCTTTCTTT.

This clone has only a few counts. V usage is TRBV6-1 and J usage is TRBJ1-5; D is uncertain. V was cut by 1 base and J by 6 bases, with 4 bases left in between. Germline assignment: CDR1 MNHNS and CDR2 SASEGT. CDR3 length: 12 amino acids. The CDR3 sequence: CASSEVGQPQHF. CDR3 bases: TGTGCCAGCAGTGAAGTCGGTCAGCCCCAGCATTTT.

The V gene is TRBV5-4, the J gene TRBJ2-6, with D possibly matching TRBD1 (6 bases). Trimming took off 1 base at V and 0 bases at J, with 11 bases between the two ends. CDR1 and CDR2 from the germline V gene are SGHNT and YYREEE (reference sequence). This CDR3 has 17 residues. The CDR3 DNA reads as TGTGCCAGCAGCTTGCTAGGGGGTAGCTCTGGGGCCAACGTCCTGACTTTC. Translation gives CASSLLGGSSGANVLTF.

The chain couples TRBV5-6 to TRBJ1-4, with 9 bases identical to TRBD1. With 4 bases clipped from V and 4 bases from J, the junction kept 5 bases outside the gene matches. Germline V gene lookup returns CDR1 SGHDT and CDR2 YYEEEE. The CDR3 consists of 15 residues. The DNA of the CDR3 is TGTGCCAGCAGCCGGGGACAGGGCGGTAATGAAAAACTGTTTTTT. Its protein product is CASSRGQGGNEKLFF.

The gene calls are TRBV3-1 (or the pseudogene TRBV3-2) and TRBJ1-1; D may be TRBD1 (5 bases). Germline loops: CDR1 LGHDT, CDR2 YNNKEL (reference sequence). V lost 1 base and J lost 4, with 13 bases in between. CDR3 length: 15 amino acids. CDR3 protein: CASSQVETASTEAFF. The CDR3 region has the DNA TGTGCCAGCAGCCAAGTGGAGACAGCGAGCACTGAAGCTTTCTTT.

This chain connects TRBV7-2 to TRBJ2-3; TRBD2 is a possible D gene (6 bases). Trimming stripped 2 bases from V and 0 bases from J, with 12 bases between. The CDR3 loop spans 16 amino acids. Germline V gene lookup returns CDR1 SGHTA and CDR2 FQGNSA. The CDR3 DNA is TGTGCCAGCAGCTTAAGATCGGGGGTAAGCACAGATACGCAGTATTTT. Residues: CASSLRSGVSTDTQYF.

The chain uses TRBV6-5 and TRBJ2-7; the D gene is possibly TRBD1 (6 bases). In germline, CDR1 is MNHEY, CDR2 SVGAGI. The CDR3 sequence is 12 residues long. Trimming shortened V by 7 bases and J by 6 bases, and 13 bases separated the two germline ends. The CDR3 DNA follows: TGTGCCAGCAAACAGGGCTTTCTCGAGCAGTACTTC. Protein: CASKQGFLEQYF.

This chain links TRBV7-3 with TRBJ2-2; possible D gene TRBD2, 6 bases. This CDR3 comprises 13 residues. Germline CDR1 is SGHTA and CDR2 is FQGTGA. The V end was cut by 6 bases, the J end by 5 bases, with 10 bases between. As DNA, the CDR3 is TGTGCCAGCAGTGATCGGGAGACCGGGGAGCTGTTTTTT. Protein sequence: CASSDRETGELFF.

This sequence joins TRBV5-1 and TRBJ1-1; D is uncertain. Looked up from germline, CDR1 is SGHRS and CDR2 is YFSETQ. The CDR3 contains 15 residues. V shed 3 bases and J shed 8 bases, with 20 bases lying between them. CDR3: CASSSALADGKEAFF. The CDR3 coding sequence is TGCGCCAGCAGCTCCGCCCTCGCCGACGGGAAGGAAGCTTTCTTT.

The gene calls are TRBV5-1 and TRBJ2-7, with TRBD2 matching over 11 bases. The CDR3 is 15 residues long. The germline CDR1 and CDR2 sequences are SGHRS and YFSETQ. V lost 2 bases, J lost 4 bases, and 5 bases stayed unmatched. CDR3 amino acids: CASSLASGRSYEQYF. CDR3 DNA sequence: TGCGCCAGCAGCTTAGCTAGCGGGAGGTCTTACGAGCAGTACTTC. The complete variable domain, with remaining parts taken from reference TRBV5-1 and TRBJ2-7, reads KAGVTQTPRYLIKTRGQQVTLSCSPISGHRSVSWYQQTPGQGLQFLFEYFSETQRNKGNFPGRFSGRQFSNSRSEMNVSTLELGDSALYLCASSLASGRSYEQYFGPGTRLTVT.

The chain recombines TRBV11-3 with TRBJ2-7; 10 nucleotides agree with TRBD1. V was pared by 3 bases and J by 3 bases, with 17 bases of the junction left unmatched. The CDR3 is 19 residues long. The germline gives CDR1 SGHNT, CDR2 YENEEA. CDR3 DNA: TGTGCCAGCAGCTTCGGTGGGGGGACAGGGGACGCCGGAGGCTACGAGCAGTACTTC. Protein sequence: CASSFGGGTGDAGGYEQYF.

The V call is TRBV6-6, the J call TRBJ1-5, with TRBD1 as a possible D gene (5 bases). Germline CDR1 MNHNY, CDR2 SVGAGI (reference sequence). CDR3 length: 16 amino acids. V was trimmed by 2 bases and J by 7 bases, leaving 18 bases between them. The CDR3 region has the DNA TGTGCCAGCAGTTACCCACTACAGGTGGGAGGACAGCCCCAGCATTTT. Translating it yields CASSYPLQVGGQPQHF.

In DNA form, the CDR3 reads TGCGCCAGCAGCCGAGGGGGCTCAGACTATAATTCACCCCTCCACTTT. Translated: CASSRGGSDYNSPLHF. The chain recombines TRBV5-1 with TRBJ1-6; TRBD1 agrees at 7 bases. CDR1 and CDR2 from the germline V gene are SGHRS and YFSETQ. Trimming took 4 bases from V and 3 from J; bases not matched to a gene: 7. This CDR3 comprises 16 residues.

This clone was found once. The chain employs TRBV20-1 and TRBJ2-7; possibly TRBD2 for D (5 bases). CDR1 and CDR2 from the germline V gene are DFQATT and SNEGSKA (reference sequence). This CDR3 region has 13 residues. Trimming pared 3 bases from V and 0 bases from J, leaving 9 bases between. For the CDR3, the DNA is TGCAGTGCTAGTTCCGGGAACTCCTACGAGCAGTACTTC. Residues: CSASSGNSYEQYF.

V usage is TRBV6-5 and J usage is TRBJ1-2, with TRBD1 matching over 7 bases. With 6 bases clipped from V and 3 bases from J, the junction kept 4 bases outside the gene matches. Per the germline V gene, CDR1 is MNHEY and CDR2 is SVGAGI. The CDR3 sequence is 13 residues long. CDR3 residues: CASRRTGDYGYTF. The CDR3 DNA sequence: TGTGCCAGCAGACGGACAGGCGACTATGGCTACACCTTC.

The rearrangement links TRBV27 to TRBJ2-2, with D possibly matching TRBD2 (5 bases). The CDR3 consists of 16 residues. The germline gives CDR1 MNHEY, CDR2 SMNVEV (reference sequence). V gave up 3 bases and J gave up 4 bases, with 15 bases separating them. The CDR3 region has the DNA TGTGCCAGCAGTTTCTTGACTAACCATGTCACCGGGGAGCTGTTTTTT. Translated, it gives CASSFLTNHVTGELFF.

CDR3 region: CATEGQRGSNTQYF. The CDR3 coding sequence is TGTGCCACGGAAGGGCAGCGGGGCTCGAATACGCAGTATTTT. V usage is TRBV10-3 and J usage is TRBJ2-3; 7 bases are a match to TRBD2. The CDR3 consists of 14 residues. After removal of 10 bases from V and 7 bases from J, the junction contained 14 bases not matched to a gene. CDR1 is ENHRY and CDR2 is SYGVKD in the germline V gene.

This chain links TRBV2 with TRBJ2-1; D unresolved. This CDR3 is built from 14 residues. Germline-derived CDR1 and CDR2 are SNHLY and FYNNEI. The ends were cut back, 5 bases at V and 2 bases at J, with 10 bases in the middle. The CDR3 region has the DNA TGTGCCAGCAGTCCCCGCAGGACCTACAATGAGCAGTTCTTC. Translated, it gives CASSPRRTYNEQFF.

The chain recombines TRBV25-1 with TRBJ1-4, with D perhaps TRBD1 (5 bases). The CDR3 spans 14 residues. Trimming left V 7 bases short and J 8 bases short, with 17 bases between. Germline CDR1 is MGHDK and CDR2 is SYGVNS. The CDR3 sequence is CASTHGTGGEKLFF. The CDR3, as DNA: TGTGCCAGCACACACGGGACCGGAGGGGAAAAACTGTTTTTT.

The gene calls are TRBV6-6 and TRBJ1-1; tentatively, D is TRBD1 (6 bases). Trimming removed 7 bases from V and 1 base from J, with 13 bases in between. CDR1 and CDR2 from the germline V gene are MNHNY and SVGAGI (reference sequence). The CDR3 length is 14 residues. CDR3: CASTLGGSNTEAFF. CDR3 bases: TGTGCCAGCACCCTAGGGGGATCGAACACTGAAGCTTTCTTT.

The rearrangement uses TRBV21-1 and TRBJ2-4; the table assigns TRBD2, which was not confirmed against the DNA. TRBV21-1 is reported as a pseudogene. The CDR3 extends over 16 amino acids. The CDR3, as DNA: TGTGCCAGGCGGGAAGGTCCGATCCTAGCCAAAAACATTCAGTACTTC. It translates to CARREGPILAKNIQYF.

The gene calls are TRBV6-5 and TRBJ1-6; 10 bases match TRBD1. Looked up from germline, CDR1 is MNHEY and CDR2 is SVGAGI. V was pared by 8 bases and J by 6 bases, with 7 bases of the junction left unmatched. This CDR3 contains 15 residues. The CDR3 DNA reads as TGTGCCAGCTCGCCGGGACAGGGGATTAATTCACCCCTCCACTTT. This codes for CASSPGQGINSPLHF.

The rearrangement uses TRBV3-1 (or the pseudogene TRBV3-2) and TRBJ2-7, with D maybe TRBD1 (5 bases). This CDR3 spans 16 amino acids. The germline V gene has CDR1 LGHDT and CDR2 YNNKEL (reference sequence). Trimming cost V 4 bases and J 2 bases, with 18 bases left between them. The CDR3 is CASSPGIGHRPYEQYF. CDR3 in DNA: TGTGCCAGCAGCCCCGGCATAGGACACCGACCCTACGAGCAGTACTTC.

The CDR3 spells CASSSTFGQGANYGYTF. CDR3 DNA: TGTGCCAGCAGCTCTACATTCGGACAGGGAGCTAACTATGGCTACACCTTC. This chain links TRBV5-4 with TRBJ1-2, with TRBD1 matching over 8 bases. J gave up 0 bases and V 3 bases, and 10 bases lay outside the gene matches. Germline lookup yields CDR1 SGHNT and CDR2 YYREEE (reference sequence). This CDR3 comprises 17 residues.

V is TRBV3-1 (or the pseudogene TRBV3-2) and J is TRBJ1-2; D remains ambiguous. The CDR3 contains 15 residues. Trimming cost V 4 bases and J 4 bases, with 16 bases left between them. Germline-derived CDR1 and CDR2 are LGHDT and YNNKEL (reference sequence). CDR3 sequence (DNA): TGTGCCAGCAGCCTGGTAGGAGGGCGCGGCTATGGCTACACCTTC. Translation gives CASSLVGGRGYGYTF.

The chain employs TRBV7-3 and TRBJ2-7; 9 bases are shared with TRBD1. The germline gives CDR1 SGHTA, CDR2 FQGTGA. The CDR3 has 15 amino acids. V dropped 5 bases and J dropped 2; count of bases not matched to a gene: 7. The CDR3 coding sequence is TGTGCCAGCAGCCTACCCCGGGACAGGGCCTACGAGCAGTACTTC. Residues: CASSLPRDRAYEQYF.

The chain couples TRBV7-9 to TRBJ1-2; 8 nucleotides line up with TRBD1. The germline V gene encodes CDR1 SEHNR and CDR2 FQNEAQ (reference sequence). Unmatched junction bases numbered 8, after V lost 6 bases and J lost 5 bases. The CDR3 loop spans 14 amino acids. This chain's CDR3 is CASSPSGGEYGYTF. In DNA, the CDR3 is TGTGCCAGCAGTCCCTCAGGGGGCGAGTATGGCTACACCTTC.

The rearrangement links TRBV9 to TRBJ2-1, with 7 bases lining up with TRBD1. Germline values: CDR1 SGDLS, CDR2 YYNGEE. With V trimmed by 3 bases and J by 7 bases, 10 bases remained unmatched. The CDR3 spans 15 residues. The CDR3 spells CASSAQGRTGNEQFF. The CDR3, as DNA: TGTGCCAGCAGCGCACAGGGGCGAACGGGAAATGAGCAGTTCTTC.